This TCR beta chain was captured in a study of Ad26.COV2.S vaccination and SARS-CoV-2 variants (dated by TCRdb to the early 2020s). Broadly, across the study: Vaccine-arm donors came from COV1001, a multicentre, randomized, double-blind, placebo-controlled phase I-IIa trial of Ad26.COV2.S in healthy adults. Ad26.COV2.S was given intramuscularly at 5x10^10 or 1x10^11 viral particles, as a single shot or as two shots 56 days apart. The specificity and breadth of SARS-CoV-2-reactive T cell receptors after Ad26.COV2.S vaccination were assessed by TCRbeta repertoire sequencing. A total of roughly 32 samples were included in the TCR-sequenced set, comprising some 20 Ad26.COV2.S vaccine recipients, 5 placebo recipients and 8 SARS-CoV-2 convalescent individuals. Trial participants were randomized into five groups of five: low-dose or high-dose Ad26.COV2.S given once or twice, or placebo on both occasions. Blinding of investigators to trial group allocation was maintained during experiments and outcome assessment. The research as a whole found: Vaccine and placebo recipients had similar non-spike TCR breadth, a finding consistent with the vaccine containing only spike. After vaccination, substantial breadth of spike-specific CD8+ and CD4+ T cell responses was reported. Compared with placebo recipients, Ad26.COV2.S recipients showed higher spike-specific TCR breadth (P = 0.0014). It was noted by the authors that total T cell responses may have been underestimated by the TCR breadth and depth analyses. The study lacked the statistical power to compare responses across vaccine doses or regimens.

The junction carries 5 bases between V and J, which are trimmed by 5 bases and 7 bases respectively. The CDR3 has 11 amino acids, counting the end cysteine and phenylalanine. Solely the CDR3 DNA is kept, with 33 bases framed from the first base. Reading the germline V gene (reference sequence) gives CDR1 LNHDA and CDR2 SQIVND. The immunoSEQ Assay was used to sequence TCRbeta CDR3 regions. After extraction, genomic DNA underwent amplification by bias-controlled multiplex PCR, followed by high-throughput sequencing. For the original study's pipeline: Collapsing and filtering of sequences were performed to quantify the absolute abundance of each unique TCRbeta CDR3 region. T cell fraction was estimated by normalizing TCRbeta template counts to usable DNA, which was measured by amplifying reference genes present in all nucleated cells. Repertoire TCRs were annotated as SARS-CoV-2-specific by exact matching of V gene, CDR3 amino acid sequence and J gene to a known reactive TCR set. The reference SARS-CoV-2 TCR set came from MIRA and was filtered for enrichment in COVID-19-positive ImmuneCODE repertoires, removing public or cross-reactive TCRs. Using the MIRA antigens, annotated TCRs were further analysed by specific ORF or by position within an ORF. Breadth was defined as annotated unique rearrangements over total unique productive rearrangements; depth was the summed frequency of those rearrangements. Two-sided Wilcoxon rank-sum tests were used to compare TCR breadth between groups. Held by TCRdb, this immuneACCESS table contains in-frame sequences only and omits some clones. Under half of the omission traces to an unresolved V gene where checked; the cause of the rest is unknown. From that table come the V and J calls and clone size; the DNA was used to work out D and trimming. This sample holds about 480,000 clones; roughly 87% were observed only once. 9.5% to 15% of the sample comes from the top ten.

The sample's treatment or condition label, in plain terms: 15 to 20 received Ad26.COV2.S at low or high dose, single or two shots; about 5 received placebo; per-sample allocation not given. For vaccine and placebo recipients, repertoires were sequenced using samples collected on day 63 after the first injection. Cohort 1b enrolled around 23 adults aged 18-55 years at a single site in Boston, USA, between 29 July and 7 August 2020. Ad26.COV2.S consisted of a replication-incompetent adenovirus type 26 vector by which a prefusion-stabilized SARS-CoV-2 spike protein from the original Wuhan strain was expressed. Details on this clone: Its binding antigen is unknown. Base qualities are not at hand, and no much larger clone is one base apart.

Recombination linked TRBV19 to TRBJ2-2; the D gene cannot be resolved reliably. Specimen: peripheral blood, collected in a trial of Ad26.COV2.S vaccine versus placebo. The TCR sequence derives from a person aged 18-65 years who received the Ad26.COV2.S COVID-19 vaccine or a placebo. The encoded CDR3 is CASSGDGELFF. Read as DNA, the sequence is TGTGCCAGTAGTGGGGACGGGGAGCTGTTTTTT.